These T cell receptor beta chains were read from a single sample in a study of tumor and adjacent non-tumor tissue in lung cancer. MiXCR, applied by TCRdb to the multiplex PCR reads, yields one record per CDR3 protein. The sample carries around 70,000 distinct CDR3 sequences, less than 80% recorded once. Material for sequencing was lung tumor tissue. These TCRs come from a man aged 60-69 years with non-small cell lung cancer. CDR3s include the opening cysteine and the closing phenylalanine or tryptophan. A D gene is named only where the DNA matches it firmly. Clone size is stated in some rows and not others, as once, few, many or a class when expanded.

V	D	J	size	CDR3	DNA
TRBV6-1	-	TRBJ2-1	-	CASSGWEQVYNERFF	TGTGCCAGCAGTGGATGGGAGCAGGTCTACAATGAGCGGTTCTTC
TRBV20-1	-	TRBJ1-4	-	CSARELVGEKLCF	TGCAGTGCTAGAGAGCTGGTGGGTGAGAAACTGTGTTTT
TRBV7-9	-	TRBJ1-1	-	CASTSPQLNTEAFF	TGTGCCAGCACCTCGCCTCAGTTGAACACTGAAGCTTTCTTT
TRBV29-1	-	TRBJ1-1	-	CGGGTGNIEAFF	TGCGGCGGGGGGACGGGGAACATTGAAGCTTTCTTT
TRBV6-1	-	TRBJ1-2	-	CASSYVTGNGYTF	TGTGCCAGCAGTTACGTCACAGGGAACGGCTACACCTTC
TRBV12-3/TRBV12-4	TRBD2	TRBJ2-7	-	CTSGKTYEQYF	TGTACCAGCGGGAAGACCTACGAGCAGTATTTC
TRBV20-1	-	TRBJ2-5	-	CSARDPQENQETQYF	TGCAGCGCTAGAGATCCCCAAGAGAACCAAGAGACCCAGTACTTC
TRBV20-1	-	TRBJ2-5	-	CSARVGGETQCF	TGCAGTGCTAGAGTTGGTGGGGAGACCCAGTGCTTC
TRBV20-1	-	TRBJ1-1	-	CSASRGRGTDALF	TGCAGTGCTAGTCGGGGGAGAGGCACTGATGCTTTGTTT
TRBV5-4	-	TRBJ2-1	-	CASSLQDWGNEQFF	TGTGCCAGCAGCTTGCAGGACTGGGGGAATGAGCAGTTCTTT
TRBV5-6	-	TRBJ2-1	once	CASNQRSQVLYDEQFF	TGTGCCAGCAACCAAAGGTCACAGGTTCTCTACGATGAGCAGTTCTTC
TRBV28	TRBD2	TRBJ2-3	once	CASSSPKSGSGDTQYF	TGTGCCAGCAGTTCGCCGAAAAGCGGGAGTGGAGATACGCAGTATTTC
TRBV6-1	-	TRBJ1-5	-	CASIEAGGLNRPQHF	TGTGCCAGCATTGAAGCTGGGGGGTTGAATCGACCCCAGCATTTT
TRBV11-1	-	TRBJ2-7	-	CDSSLDQEGRYAQYF	TGTGACAGCAGCTTAGACCAGGAGGGCCGCTACGCGCAGTACTTC
TRBV14	-	TRBJ2-2	-	CVSSLIAAGGTGELFF	TGTGTCAGCAGCCTGATAGCGGCAGGTGGTACCGGGGAGCTGTTTTTT
TRBV28	TRBD2	TRBJ2-2	many	CASSRISGSGTGELFF	TGTGCCAGCAGCAGGATAAGCGGGAGCGGAACCGGGGAGCTGTTTTTT
TRBV10-3	-	TRBJ1-5	few	CAISEAGGAQPQHF	TGTGCCATCAGTGAGGCGGGGGGGGCTCAGCCCCAGCATTTT
TRBV20-1	TRBD1	TRBJ1-1	many	CSEGTRDRETEALF	TGCAGTGAAGGAACAAGGGACAGGGAAACTGAAGCTTTATTT
TRBV29-1	TRBD1	TRBJ2-1	medium-sized	CSVRDSSYNEQFF	TGCAGCGTCCGGGACAGTTCCTACAATGAGCAGTTCTTC
TRBV6-1	-	TRBJ2-6	medium-sized	CASDGSGTGANVLTF	TGTGCCAGCGACGGGTCAGGGACTGGGGCCAACGTCCTGACTTTC
TRBV6-6	TRBD1	TRBJ1-2	-	CASSYSEGAGYGYTF	TGTGCCAGCAGTTACTCTGAGGGGGCGGGCTATGGCTACACCTTC
TRBV20-1	TRBD1	TRBJ1-5	-	CSAKLTGGNKKQHF	TGCAGTGCAAAACTAACAGGGGGCAATAAGAAACAGCATTTT
TRBV5-6	-	TRBJ2-6	many	CASLSSGANVLTF	TGTGCCAGTCTTAGCTCTGGGGCCAACGTCCTGACTTTC
TRBV6-1	TRBD1	TRBJ1-5	-	CASSGSGGLVNQPQHF	TGTGCCAGCAGTGGATCAGGGGGGTTGGTAAATCAGCCCCAACATTTT
TRBV5-6	-	TRBJ2-3	-	CASSFHTDMQYF	TGTGCCAGCAGTTTTCATACAGATATGCAGTATTTT
TRBV11-2	-	TRBJ1-5	-	CASSLDRCQPQHF	TGCGCCAGCAGCTTAGATCGGTGTCAGCCCCAGCATTTT
TRBV29-1	-	TRBJ2-1	few	CREQGSHNEQFF	TGCAGAGAACAAGGGTCACACAATGAGCAGTTCTTC
TRBV28	-	TRBJ1-2	few	CASSSLEQHYGYTF	TGTGCCAGCAGTTCCCTGGAACAGCATTATGGCTACACCTTC
TRBV29-1	-	TRBJ2-1	-	CSGTARNEQFF	TGCAGCGGTACTGCACGGAATGAGCAGTTCTTC
TRBV6-5	TRBD1	TRBJ2-7	few	CASSYKDRGDVQYF	TGTGCCAGCAGTTACAAGGACAGGGGCGACGTGCAGTATTTC